The source of this TCR beta chain is a study of lymphopenia after photon versus proton radiotherapy. The study's findings and limits: Larger post-nadir TCR diversity loss correlated inversely with survival in deceased patients. After lymphocyte nadir, photon-treated repertoires showed oligoclonal expansion, especially CD8+ Temra. Survival link was tested only in deceased patients; proton benefit remains a possibility.

Sequencing was performed with immunoSEQ multiplex PCR; in TCRdb, only in-frame clones are kept and a portion is missing. Of about 17,000 clones listed, 80% to 95% were seen once; the top ten hold roughly 6.6%. As regards this clone: Its matching antigen is unknown.

CDR3 length: 12 amino acids. The V end lost 5 bases, the J end lost 5 bases, and 6 bases lay between the germline ends. The V gene's germline CDR1 is SGHTA and CDR2 FQGTGA. Specimen: peripheral blood, collected from a patient treated with photon-based radiotherapy. This chain links TRBV7-3 with TRBJ2-2; D call uncertain. The origin of this receptor is a man in his sixties with pancreatic cancer. The CDR3 region has the DNA TGTGCCAGCAGCCCTTGGACCGGGGAGCTGTTTTTT. Protein product: CASSPWTGELFF. Full variable domain (outside the CDR3, taken from reference TRBV7-3 and TRBJ2-2): GAGVSQTPSNKVTEKGKYVELRCDPISGHTALYWYRQSLGQGPEFLIYFQGTGAADDSGLPNDRFFAVRPEGSVSTLKIQRTERGDSAVYLCASSPWTGELFFGEGSRLTVL.